Listed here are 22 T cell receptor beta chains from one sample, sequenced in a study of technical replicates of blood from several donors. This table comes from immunoSEQ multiplex PCR, and its TCRdb copy is limited to in-frame clones, with some not included. The sample includes 95,000 to 100,000 clones, 95% to 96% of them seen just once. Sequencing was done on a sample of T cells isolated from PBMCs. Every receptor here comes from a human donor in good health.

The chain combines TRBV6-5 with TRBJ2-3; D might be TRBD1 (5 bases). From germline, CDR1 is MNHEY and CDR2 SVGAGI. The V end was cut by 5 bases, the J end by 1 base, with 13 bases between. The CDR3 length is 15 residues. The CDR3 here is CASSPLVGRTDTQYF. CDR3 bases: TGTGCCAGCAGTCCCCTTGTGGGGCGCACAGATACGCAGTATTTT.

The V gene is TRBV20-1, the J gene TRBJ2-1; no clear D. Trimming cost V 7 bases and J 7 bases, with 11 bases left between them. Germline CDR1 reads DFQATT; CDR2 reads SNEGSKA (reference sequence). The CDR3 runs 11 residues. CDR3 bases: TGCAGTGGAGAAGAGGTGAATGAGCAGTTCTTC. Translating gives CSGEEVNEQFF.

The CDR3 DNA reads TGCAGCGTTGATTGGCAGGGAAACGAGCAGTACTTC. It yields the protein CSVDWQGNEQYF. The gene calls are TRBV29-1 and TRBJ2-7; tentative D call: TRBD1 (5 bases). The CDR3 sequence is 12 residues long. CDR1 and CDR2 (germline): SQVTM, ANQGSEA. V was pared by 3 bases and J by 5 bases, with 11 bases between.

The rearrangement uses TRBV18 and TRBJ1-5; D gene uncertain. This CDR3 contains 15 residues. Trimming stripped 2 bases from V and 5 bases from J, with 13 bases between. CDR1 is KGHSH and CDR2 is LQKENI in the germline V gene. The CDR3 protein is CASSPGPPNDQPQHF. The CDR3 DNA sequence: TGTGCCAGCTCACCAGGGCCCCCCAACGATCAGCCCCAGCATTTT.

The chain carries TRBV27 and TRBJ2-2, with TRBD2 as a possible D gene (6 bases). The CDR3 is 16 residues long. Per germline, CDR1 MNHEY and CDR2 SMNVEV (reference sequence). V was pared by 5 bases and J by 6 bases, with 19 bases between. CDR3 sequence (DNA): TGTGCCAGCAGTCTTCTGGCGGGAAAGCGGGCCGGGGAGCTGTTTTTT. It yields the protein CASSLLAGKRAGELFF.

V usage is TRBV10-1 and J usage is TRBJ2-3; D is undetermined. Deletions cut 0 bases from V and 7 bases from J, with 8 bases between. The germline gives CDR1 WNHNN, CDR2 SYGVQD (reference sequence). The CDR3 has 13 residues. The CDR3: CASSESAGHTQYF. The CDR3 DNA sequence: TGCGCCAGCAGTGAGTCGGCTGGGCATACGCAGTATTTT.

The V call is TRBV10-3, the J call TRBJ1-1; D is unclear. V lost 6 bases and J 6 bases, leaving 23 bases between the germline ends. Germline V CDR1 and CDR2: ENHRY, SYGVKD. The CDR3 consists of 16 residues. The chain's CDR3 is CAIRMGSFSSLAEAFF. The CDR3 coding sequence is TGTGCCATCAGAATGGGCAGTTTCAGCAGTCTCGCTGAAGCTTTCTTT.

The rearrangement uses TRBV11-2 and TRBJ1-1; D is unresolved. In germline, CDR1 is SGHAT, CDR2 FQNNGV. Trimming removed 1 base from V and 6 bases from J, with 18 bases in between. This CDR3 is built from 16 residues. Here the CDR3 DNA reads TGTGCCAGCAGCTTAGTCCGTCAGGCTCAAATCCCTGAAGCTTTCTTT. Protein: CASSLVRQAQIPEAFF.

This clone was observed once. The genes are TRBV11-2 and TRBJ1-1; D is unclear. Trimming pared 5 bases from V and 5 bases from J, leaving 12 bases between. The CDR3 has 13 amino acids. Per germline, CDR1 SGHAT and CDR2 FQNNGV. The CDR3 nucleotides read TGTGCCAGCAGCCCCATGGGCGATACTGAAGCTTTCTTT. This encodes CASSPMGDTEAFF.

The CDR3 reads CASSETSGTYEQYF. CDR3 DNA sequence: TGTGCCAGCAGCGAGACCTCTGGGACTTACGAGCAGTACTTC. The V gene is TRBV9, the J gene TRBJ2-7; tentatively, D is TRBD2 (6 bases). The CDR3 consists of 14 residues. The V end lost 3 bases, the J end lost 4 bases, and 14 bases lay between the germline ends. Germline lookup yields CDR1 SGDLS and CDR2 YYNGEE.

J is TRBJ2-2 and V is TRBV5-1; tentative D call: TRBD2 (6 bases). Germline V gene sequence: CDR1 SGHRS, CDR2 YFSETQ. The CDR3 totals 13 residues. The V end lost 3 bases, the J end lost 6 bases, and 9 bases lay between the germline ends. CDR3 amino acids: CASSSGDAGELFF. The DNA of the CDR3 is TGCGCCAGCAGCTCGGGAGACGCCGGGGAGCTGTTTTTT.

The CDR3 sequence is CASSRGTYGSRQEAFF. CDR3 DNA sequence: TGTGCCAGCAGCCGGGGAACCTACGGGTCACGCCAAGAAGCTTTCTTT. The chain uses TRBV7-2 and TRBJ1-1; D is unclear. Between the trimmed V and J ends, which lost 5 bases and 8 bases, there was a span of 24 bases. CDR3 length: 16 residues. The germline gives CDR1 SGHTA, CDR2 FQGNSA.

V and J are TRBV5-1 and TRBJ2-5; 13 positions match TRBD2. The CDR3 runs to 17 residues. The junction had 4 bases not matched to a gene; V was cut back by 0 bases and J by 2 bases. Germline CDR1 reads SGHRS; CDR2 reads YFSETQ. The CDR3: CASSLGGLAGSQETQYF. The DNA of the CDR3 is TGCGCCAGCAGCTTGGGGGGACTAGCGGGGAGTCAAGAGACCCAGTACTTC.

The chain uses TRBV19 and TRBJ2-3, with 8 bases fitting TRBD1. J lost 3 bases, V lost 5 bases, and 10 bases had no gene match. CDR1 is LNHDA, CDR2 SQIVND, per germline (reference sequence). This CDR3 is built from 16 residues. The CDR3: CASSFRGLPRTDTQYF. For the CDR3, the DNA is TGTGCCAGTAGTTTCAGGGGGCTACCAAGAACAGATACGCAGTATTTT.

The rearrangement uses TRBV5-1 and TRBJ2-7; the match to TRBD2 covers 13 bases. V was clipped by 2 bases and J by 5 bases; unmatched bases: 10. This CDR3 region has 17 residues. Germline CDR1 and CDR2: SGHRS and YFSETQ. The CDR3 DNA is TGCGCCAGCAGCTTCGGGACTAGCGGGGAGGGCTTCGACGAGCAGTACTTC. Its protein is CASSFGTSGEGFDEQYF.

The chain employs TRBV14 and TRBJ1-2, with D uncertain. The CDR3 is 16 amino acids. Germline V gives CDR1 SGHDN, CDR2 FVKESK. With 2 bases removed from V and 4 bases from J, the gap between germline ends came to 17 bases. The CDR3 loop is CASSQTPGMASYGYTF. The CDR3, as DNA: TGTGCCAGCAGCCAAACCCCCGGGATGGCCAGCTATGGCTACACCTTC.

The rearrangement uses TRBV19 and TRBJ1-2; possible D gene TRBD1, 5 bases. Per the germline V gene, CDR1 is LNHDA and CDR2 is SQIVND (reference sequence). CDR3 length equals 14 residues. Trimming took 3 bases from V and 2 from J, leaving 10 bases between them. In DNA form, the CDR3 reads TGTGCCAGTAGTATGCGCAGGGCAAACTATGGCTACACCTTC. Amino acids: CASSMRRANYGYTF.

Note on this clone: One junction end disagrees with the germline gene, perhaps due to a read error. The chain carries TRBV6-6 and TRBJ1-2; 9 bases map to TRBD1. This CDR3 comprises 13 residues. Germline assignment: CDR1 MNHNY and CDR2 SVGAGI (reference sequence). The CDR3 sequence: CASSYNPRDRECF. CDR3 coding DNA: TGTGCCAGCAGTTACAACCCCCGGGACAGGGAATGTTTC.

This CDR3 is CASGLGTSGRVSYNEQFF. CDR3 in DNA: TGTGCTAGTGGTTTGGGGACTAGCGGGAGGGTATCCTACAATGAGCAGTTCTTC. V is TRBV12-5 and J is TRBJ2-1, with 15 bases lining up with TRBD2. CDR1 is LGHNT and CDR2 is FRNRAP in the germline V gene. V gave up 1 base and J gave up 1 base; unmatched junction bases: 2. The CDR3 totals 18 residues. Full variable domain (remainder filled in from reference TRBV12-5 and TRBJ2-1): DARVTQTPRHKVTEMGQEVTMRCQPILGHNTVFWYRQTMMQGLELLAYFRNRAPLDDSGMPKDRFSAEMPDATLATLKIQPSEPRDSAVYFCASGLGTSGRVSYNEQFFGPGTRLTVL.

This chain connects TRBV6-6 to TRBJ1-2; 8 bases map to TRBD1. Germline CDR1 is MNHNY and CDR2 is SVGAGI (reference sequence). The CDR3 consists of 15 residues. With 6 bases clipped from V and 4 bases from J, the junction kept 10 bases outside the gene matches. The CDR3 sequence is CASRLRAGQGYGYTF. The CDR3 bases are TGTGCCAGCAGACTCAGAGCCGGACAGGGCTATGGCTACACCTTC.

V and J are TRBV11-2 and TRBJ2-1; the D gene is possibly TRBD2 (5 bases). Germline V lookup: CDR1 SGHAT, CDR2 FQNNGV. The CDR3 covers 14 residues. V was cut by 3 bases and J by 7 bases, with 13 bases left in between. DNA for the CDR3: TGTGCCAGCAGCTTCTTTTCTGTAGCGAATGAGCAGTTCTTC. It encodes CASSFFSVANEQFF.

This chain joins TRBV5-1 and TRBJ1-4, with D perhaps matching TRBD1 (5 bases). The CDR3 loop spans 14 amino acids. V lost 5 bases, J lost 3 bases, and 11 bases lay in between. Germline CDR1 and CDR2: SGHRS and YFSETQ. CDR3: CASRFWGANEKLFF. CDR3 nucleotide sequence: TGCGCCAGCAGGTTTTGGGGGGCTAATGAAAAACTGTTTTTT.